Given below is one TCR beta chain in context. The antigen remains undetermined. The sample belongs to a study of CD4 T cells in relation to SARS-CoV-2 and coronaviruses. Study overall: PBMCs were cultured with antigen for around nine days before TCR beta sequencing.

Unmatched junction bases numbered 9, after V lost 5 bases and J lost 4 bases. The V gene's germline CDR1 is MGHDK and CDR2 SYGVNS. This CDR3 is built from 15 residues. Generated by immunoSEQ multiplex PCR, the TCRdb table keeps only in-frame clones and is missing some. The table shows around 45,000 clones, with over 75% occurring only once. This chain links TRBV25-1 with TRBJ2-7, with 9 bases lining up with TRBD2. Sequences were obtained from naive CD4+ T cells from PBMCs, cultured in vitro. The subset: naive CD4+ T cells isolated by negative enrichment. The source of this sequence is an adult with COVID-19. The CDR3 loop reads CASSPAGGSFYEQYF. DNA for the CDR3: TGTGCCAGCAGTCCGGCGGGAGGGTCCTTTTACGAGCAGTACTTC.